This note documents a single T cell receptor (beta chain) sequence. V was pared by 4 bases and J by 3 bases, with 19 bases of the junction left unmatched. Germline CDR1 is SQVTM and CDR2 is ANQGSEA. This CDR3 has 20 residues. This entry belongs to a study of PD-1 blockade in mismatch repair-deficient tumors. The TCR-sequenced patients were a few responders to pembrolizumab. The protocol was immunoSEQ multiplex PCR, while the TCRdb copy is restricted to in-frame clones and leaves out a portion. The sample comprises tens of thousands of clones, more than 80% of which are singletons, and 20% rests with the top ten.

Sequencing used peripheral blood, obtained 12 weeks after starting pembrolizumab. This sequence joins TRBV29-1 and TRBJ2-3, with 13 bases fitting TRBD2. The receptor was isolated from an adult with mismatch repair-deficient cancer. The CDR3 protein is CSVGASGQGMTSGRTDTQYF. The CDR3 DNA reads TGCAGCGTTGGAGCCAGCGGACAGGGTATGACTAGCGGGAGGACAGATACGCAGTATTTT.